Following are 11 T cell receptor beta chains from one sample sequenced in a study of blood T cell repertoires in COVID-19. This table comes from immunoSEQ multiplex PCR, and its TCRdb copy is limited to in-frame clones, with some not included. The sample includes some 130,000 clones, roughly 84% seen only once; the top ten take 4.5% to 7%. Specimen: PBMCs or T cells enriched from blood (not recorded which). These receptors originate from a man aged 40-50 years with acute COVID-19.

The CDR3 reads CATSDTRASRFEPQHF. The CDR3 nucleotides are TGTGCCACCAGTGACACTAGGGCGTCGAGGTTCGAACCCCAGCATTTT. The chain has TRBV24-1 and TRBJ1-5; D is unresolved. The V gene's germline CDR1 is KGHDR and CDR2 SFDVKD. CDR3 size: 16 residues. Trimming removed 4 bases at V and 10 bases at J, with 22 bases between.

V usage is TRBV10-3 and J usage is TRBJ2-2; D is possibly TRBD1 (5 bases). Germline loops: CDR1 ENHRY, CDR2 SYGVKD. The CDR3 consists of 18 residues. V was cut by 0 bases and J by 4 bases, with 18 bases left in between. The CDR3 DNA follows: TGTGCCATCAGTGAGTCGGCCGGAGACAGTGGCCTCACCGGGGAGCTGTTTTTT. It is translated as CAISESAGDSGLTGELFF.

V gene TRBV14 combines with J gene TRBJ2-5; D is perhaps TRBD2 (5 bases). The CDR3 is 14 residues long. V was trimmed by 6 bases and J by 2 bases, leaving 13 bases between them. Germline lookup yields CDR1 SGHDN and CDR2 FVKESK. CDR3 loop: CASSIPAGQETQYF. The CDR3 coding sequence is TGTGCCAGCAGTATACCGGCGGGTCAAGAGACCCAGTACTTC.

This rearrangement joins TRBV13 to TRBJ2-7; the D gene is possibly TRBD2 (7 bases). The CDR3 runs to 14 residues. Germline V gene data show CDR1 as PRHDT and CDR2 as FYEKMQ (reference sequence). Trimming took 5 bases from V and 3 from J, leaving 14 bases between them. CDR3 protein: CASSLGGPHYEQYF. The DNA for the CDR3 is TGTGCCAGCAGCCTGGGGGGGCCCCACTACGAGCAGTACTTC.

This clone was seen a single time. The chain is built from TRBV6-5 and TRBJ2-7; D is undetermined. The V end lost 7 bases, the J end lost 2 bases, and 15 bases lay between the germline ends. Germline lookup yields CDR1 MNHEY and CDR2 SVGAGI. This CDR3 region has 14 residues. In DNA form, the CDR3 reads TGTGCCAGCACCCCAAATGAGAGAGCCTACGAGCAGTACTTC. This encodes CASTPNERAYEQYF.

In its sample, this clone was seen a few times. The chain couples TRBV3-1 (or the pseudogene TRBV3-2) to TRBJ1-1, with 8 bases aligning to TRBD1. The germline V gene has CDR1 LGHDT and CDR2 YNNKEL (reference sequence). The CDR3 sequence is 15 residues long. J was trimmed by 1 base and V by 4 bases; bases with no gene match: 5. The CDR3 loop is CASSPRGQENTEAFF. CDR3 DNA sequence: TGTGCCAGCAGCCCCAGGGGGCAGGAGAACACTGAAGCTTTCTTT.

This chain joins TRBV4-2 and TRBJ2-5; D perhaps matches TRBD2 (5 bases). V gave up 0 bases and J gave up 5 bases, with 13 bases separating them. This CDR3 has 15 residues. Germline V CDR1 and CDR2: LGHNA, YNFKEQ. The DNA for the CDR3 is TGTGCCAGCAGCCAAGATCGGGGTCGCCTGGAGACCCAGTACTTC. Residues: CASSQDRGRLETQYF.

The chain carries TRBV28 and TRBJ2-5; 9 bases are a match to TRBD1. V trimming: 5 bases; J trimming: 4 bases; junction bases outside the gene matches: 2. Germline V gene sequence: CDR1 MDHEN, CDR2 SYDVKM. The CDR3 sequence is 13 residues long. Here the CDR3 DNA reads TGTGCCAGCAGTGGGACAGGGATAGAGACCCAGTACTTC. It yields the protein CASSGTGIETQYF.

The chain couples TRBV4-3 to TRBJ1-5, with D unresolved. Germline V CDR1 and CDR2: LGHNA, YSLEER. The V and J ends lost 7 bases and 7 bases respectively, with 8 bases between them. The CDR3 has 11 residues. The CDR3 spells CASMAVQPQHF. The DNA of the CDR3 is TGCGCCAGCATGGCGGTGCAGCCCCAGCATTTT.

The rearrangement links TRBV25-1 to TRBJ2-3; tentative D call: TRBD2 (6 bases). Germline V gives CDR1 MGHDK, CDR2 SYGVNS. V shed 2 bases and J shed 2 bases, with 11 bases lying between them. The CDR3 runs to 15 residues. The CDR3 DNA sequence: TGTGCCAGCAGTGAAACGGGAGTGGACACAGATACGCAGTATTTT. This translates into CASSETGVDTDTQYF.

The chain employs TRBV7-9 and TRBJ2-7, with D unclear. Germline loops: CDR1 SEHNR, CDR2 FQNEAQ (reference sequence). Trimming cost V 5 bases and J 4 bases, with 12 bases left between them. The CDR3 has 13 amino acids. CDR3 in amino acids: CASSPTRLYEQYF. The CDR3 DNA reads as TGTGCCAGCAGCCCAACGAGATTGTACGAGCAGTACTTC.